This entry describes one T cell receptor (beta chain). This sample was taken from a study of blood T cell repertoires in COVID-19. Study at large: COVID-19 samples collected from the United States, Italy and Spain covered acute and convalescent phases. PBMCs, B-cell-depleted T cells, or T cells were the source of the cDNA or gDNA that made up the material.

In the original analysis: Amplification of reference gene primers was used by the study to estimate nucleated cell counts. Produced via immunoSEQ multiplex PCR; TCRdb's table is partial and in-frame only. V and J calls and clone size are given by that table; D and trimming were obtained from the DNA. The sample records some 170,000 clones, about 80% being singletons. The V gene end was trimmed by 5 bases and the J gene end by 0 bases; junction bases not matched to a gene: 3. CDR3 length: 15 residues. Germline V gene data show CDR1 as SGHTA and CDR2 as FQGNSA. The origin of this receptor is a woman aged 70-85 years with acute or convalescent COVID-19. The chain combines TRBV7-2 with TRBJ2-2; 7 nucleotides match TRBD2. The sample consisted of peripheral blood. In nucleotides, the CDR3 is TGTGCCAGCAGCACGACTAGCACGAACACCGGGGAGCTGTTTTTT. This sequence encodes CASSTTSTNTGELFF.